The clone carrying this T cell receptor beta chain was seen ten or more times. Its target is unknown. These data originate in a study of CD8 T cells in ankylosing spondylitis. Study-wide results and caveats: A TCR beta motif of eight highly homologous variants appeared characteristic of ankylosing spondylitis blood. Certain motif variants had earlier been reported in reactive arthritis synovial fluid and blood.

Each CDR3 protein is one row after TCRdb ran MiXCR on the 5' RACE reads. The table includes about 130,000 distinct CDR3 sequences, approximately 10% detected once. This CDR3 has 16 amino acids. Germline loops: CDR1 SGHRS, CDR2 YFSETQ. J was trimmed by 9 bases and V by 4 bases; bases with no gene match: 9. The sample taken for sequencing was blood, either unsorted or a sorted T cell fraction (not recorded which). The chain combines TRBV5-1 with TRBJ2-1; 14 bases match TRBD2. The TCR originated in a female donor with ankylosing spondylitis or in good health (not recorded which). Here the CDR3 reads CASSAGTSGSLGEQFF. The CDR3 nucleotides read TGCGCCAGCAGCGCCGGGACTAGCGGGAGTCTGGGTGAGCAGTTCTTC.